A single sample is the source of the 26 T cell receptor beta chains below, sequenced in a study of cytomegalovirus exposure and HLA in healthy donors. The PCR had 60 Vbeta and 13 Jbeta primers. Method: immunoSEQ multiplex PCR; TCRdb's copy keeps in-frame clones and lacks some. Among around 150,000 clones listed, more than 75% were seen once. Specimen: PBMCs. These receptors came from a man aged 30 to 45 in good health and CMV-seronegative.

The rearrangement uses TRBV14 and TRBJ1-4, with D possibly TRBD1 on 5 matching bases. V lost 0 bases to trimming and J lost 9 bases, with 11 bases between them. Germline V gene sequence: CDR1 SGHDN, CDR2 FVKESK. The CDR3 length is 14 residues. The CDR3 nucleotides are TGTGCCAGCAGCCAAGACCAGGGTACGAAAAAACTGTTTTTT. Translating gives CASSQDQGTKKLFF.

Remarks on this clone: The junction differs from germline at one of its ends, possibly a read error. V usage is TRBV28 and J usage is TRBJ1-1; TRBD1 matches 12 bases. The CDR3 length is 13 residues. The germline V gene encodes CDR1 MDHEN and CDR2 SYDVKM. The CDR3 coding sequence is TGTGCCAGCAGGACCGGGACAGGGGGCATGACCTCCTTT. Amino acid sequence: CASRTGTGGMTSF.

The chain has TRBV30 and TRBJ2-2; 13 nucleotides match TRBD2. The germline gives CDR1 GTSNPN, CDR2 SVGIG (reference sequence). This CDR3 is 16 amino acids long. The V segment lost 2 bases and the J segment 2 bases; nucleotides outside the gene matches: 2. CDR3 sequence (DNA): TGTGCCTGGAGTCCGGGACTAGCGGGAAACACCGGGGAGCTGTTTTTT. Its translation is CAWSPGLAGNTGELFF.

Only a few counts were recorded for this clone. The V call is TRBV27, the J call TRBJ2-3, with TRBD2 identical over 8 bases. Germline V gives CDR1 MNHEY, CDR2 SMNVEV (reference sequence). V lost 5 bases, J lost 2 bases, and 15 bases stayed unmatched. This CDR3 is 18 amino acids long. This CDR3 is CASSRRLALTYTTDTQYF. For the CDR3, the DNA is TGTGCCAGCAGTAGGAGACTAGCGCTCACTTATACCACAGATACGCAGTATTTT.

V usage is TRBV5-4 and J usage is TRBJ1-4; tentative D call: TRBD1 (5 bases). Germline V lookup: CDR1 SGHNT, CDR2 YYREEE (reference sequence). V shed 4 bases and J shed 0 bases, with 7 bases lying between them. The CDR3 sequence is 14 residues long. This CDR3 is CASSRQTTNEKLFF. The CDR3 bases are TGTGCCAGCAGCCGACAGACAACTAATGAAAAACTGTTTTTT.

The V and J genes are TRBV28 and TRBJ2-5; TRBD2 matches at 10 bases. Germline-derived CDR1 and CDR2 are MDHEN and SYDVKM. The V gene end was trimmed by 2 bases and the J gene end by 4 bases; junction bases not matched to a gene: 4. The CDR3 runs 15 residues. In DNA form, the CDR3 reads TGTGCCAGCAGTTTAGGGAAGCGGGAGGGAGAGACCCAGTACTTC. Translation gives CASSLGKREGETQYF.

The rearrangement links TRBV11-2 to TRBJ2-7; 9 bases map to TRBD1. This CDR3 spans 15 amino acids. Germline CDR1 and CDR2: SGHAT and FQNNGV. The V segment lost 1 base and the J segment 3 bases; nucleotides outside the gene matches: 4. CDR3 sequence reads: CASSLVTGGGYEQYF. The CDR3 region has the DNA TGTGCCAGCAGCTTAGTCACAGGGGGCGGCTACGAGCAGTACTTC.

J is TRBJ2-7 and V is TRBV11-2, with 11 bases fitting TRBD2. CDR1 is SGHAT and CDR2 is FQNNGV in the germline V gene. This CDR3 region has 15 residues. The J segment lost 2 bases and the V segment lost 5 bases, leaving 5 bases of the junction unmatched. The DNA of the CDR3 is TGTGCCAGCAGCCCACCGACTAGCGGGGCCTACGAGCAGTACTTC. Translating gives CASSPPTSGAYEQYF.

This clone was seen only a few times. This chain joins TRBV28 and TRBJ2-7, with D hard to call. Germline CDR1 is MDHEN and CDR2 is SYDVKM. Deletions cut 7 bases from V and 3 bases from J, with 7 bases between. This CDR3 has 11 residues. CDR3 DNA sequence: TGTGCCAGCACCTACGGCTACGAGCAGTACTTC. Its protein is CASTYGYEQYF.

This clone showed up just once. This sequence joins TRBV28 and TRBJ2-1; the match to TRBD1 covers 9 bases. CDR1 and CDR2 (germline): MDHEN, SYDVKM. Germline trimming cut 6 bases from V and 12 bases from J; bases unmatched to any gene: 12. The CDR3 totals 14 residues. CDR3 sequence (DNA): TGTGCCAGCAGCTGGGACAGGGAAATTCCTATGCAGTTCTTC. Translating it yields CASSWDREIPMQFF.

The chain carries TRBV9 and TRBJ1-1; the D is unclear. Germline-derived CDR1 and CDR2 are SGDLS and YYNGEE. CDR3 length: 14 residues. V lost 0 bases to trimming and J lost 4 bases, with 10 bases between them. CDR3 nucleotide sequence: TGTGCCAGCAGCGTAGGGCCCCGCCCCACTGAAGCTTTCTTT. Protein sequence: CASSVGPRPTEAFF.

This chain uses TRBV5-6 with TRBJ2-7, with D hard to call. The length of the CDR3 is 14 residues. V dropped 4 bases and J dropped 6 bases, with 17 bases sitting between them. Per the germline V gene, CDR1 is SGHDT and CDR2 is YYEEEE. CDR3 region: CASSPPGFLGEQYF. In nucleotides, the CDR3 is TGTGCCAGCAGCCCACCGGGTTTCCTGGGCGAGCAGTACTTC.

V and J are TRBV5-1 and TRBJ2-2; unclear D gene. V was clipped by 3 bases and J by 5 bases, with 8 bases between them. CDR3 length: 13 amino acids. CDR1 and CDR2 (germline): SGHRS, YFSETQ. CDR3 nucleotides: TGCGCCAGCAGCTCGCAGGATACCGGGGAGCTGTTTTTT. Its translation: CASSSQDTGELFF.

The gene calls are TRBV6-5 and TRBJ1-2, with a possible D match to TRBD1 (6 bases). Per germline, CDR1 MNHEY and CDR2 SVGAGI. The length of the CDR3 is 11 residues. V shed 6 bases and J shed 5 bases, with 7 bases lying between them. The CDR3, as DNA: TGTGCCAGCAGAACAGGGTATGGCTACACCTTC. Translating it yields CASRTGYGYTF.

Worth noting for this clone: The germline gene is not matched at one end of the junction; a read error may be the cause. The chain joins TRBV20-1 to TRBJ1-1, with D uncertain. Germline V lookup: CDR1 DFQATT, CDR2 SNEGSKA (reference sequence). CDR3 length equals 8 residues. CDR3 sequence (DNA): TGCAGTGCGGGCCGGGGAGTCTTT. This gives the protein CSAGRGVF.

The DNA of the CDR3 is TGTGCCAGCAGGCCCTACTGGGCGGGAAGCTCCTACAATGAGCAGTTCTTC. It yields the protein CASRPYWAGSSYNEQFF. This chain joins TRBV27 and TRBJ2-1, with D possibly being TRBD2 (6 bases). V was pared by 6 bases and J by 0 bases, with 18 bases between. This CDR3 has 17 amino acids. Germline V lookup: CDR1 MNHEY, CDR2 SMNVEV (reference sequence).

Notes on this clone: Different DNA sequences within this sample yield the same CDR3. The rearrangement joins TRBV2 to TRBJ2-7; TRBD2 matches at 7 bases. The CDR3 covers 13 residues. CDR1 SNHLY and CDR2 FYNNEI come from the germline V gene. V was clipped by 6 bases and J by 0 bases; unmatched bases: 2. The chain's CDR3 is CASRGGSSYEQYF. The CDR3 nucleotides read TGTGCCAGCAGAGGCGGGAGCTCCTACGAGCAGTACTTC.

This clone was seen a single time. The rearrangement uses TRBV6-1 and TRBJ2-3; 11 positions agree with TRBD2. The CDR3 has 18 residues. Germline assignment: CDR1 MNHNS and CDR2 SASEGT. J was trimmed by 1 base and V by 4 bases; bases with no gene match: 10. CDR3 region: CASSVGTSGVGGTDTQYF. CDR3 nucleotide sequence: TGTGCCAGCAGTGTCGGGACTAGCGGAGTGGGAGGCACAGATACGCAGTATTTT.

Regarding this clone: At the DNA level, this CDR3 is encoded by other sequences in the same sample as well. The J gene is TRBJ2-1, the V gene TRBV11-2; D perhaps matches TRBD2 (6 bases). Germline V gives CDR1 SGHAT, CDR2 FQNNGV. With 3 bases removed from V and 3 bases from J, the gap between germline ends came to 9 bases. The CDR3 sequence is 14 residues long. The CDR3 bases are TGTGCCAGCAGCTTGGGGGGAAACTACAATGAGCAGTTCTTC. It yields the protein CASSLGGNYNEQFF. The full variable domain, completed using reference TRBV11-2 and TRBJ2-1, is EAGVAQSPRYKIIEKRQSVAFWCNPISGHATLYWYQQILGQGPKLLIQFQNNGVVDDSQLPKDRFSAERLKGVDSTLKIQPAKLEDSAVYLCASSLGGNYNEQFFGPGTRLTVL.

This clone appeared a few times. The chain combines TRBV7-6 with TRBJ1-1; D remains ambiguous. This CDR3 comprises 14 residues. Trimming took off 2 bases at V and 3 bases at J, with 10 bases between the two ends. Germline V gene sequence: CDR1 SGHVS, CDR2 FNYEAQ. The CDR3 sequence: CASSLTYPDTEAFF. In nucleotides, the CDR3 is TGTGCCAGCAGCTTAACTTACCCTGACACTGAAGCTTTCTTT.

This rearrangement joins TRBV19 to TRBJ2-7; 8 nucleotides align to TRBD2. V shed 2 bases, J shed 2 bases, and the junction held 11 bases outside the gene matches. Germline loops: CDR1 LNHDA, CDR2 SQIVND (reference sequence). The CDR3 loop spans 17 amino acids. The CDR3 region has the DNA TGTGCCAGTAGTATACGGACCGGGACTAGAGGACCCTACGAGCAGTACTTC. Its translation is CASSIRTGTRGPYEQYF.

The J gene is TRBJ2-1, the V gene TRBV19; TRBD2 might be the D (5 bases). This CDR3 is built from 12 residues. Trimming stripped 5 bases from V and 7 bases from J, with 9 bases between. CDR1 LNHDA and CDR2 SQIVND come from the germline V gene (reference sequence). The CDR3 sequence: CASSVLVNEQFF. The CDR3 DNA reads as TGTGCCAGTAGTGTACTAGTAAATGAGCAGTTCTTC.

The chain couples TRBV15 to TRBJ2-2; 7 nucleotides align to TRBD2. V trimming: 4 bases; J trimming: 6 bases; junction bases outside the gene matches: 11. CDR1 and CDR2 (germline): LNHNV, YYDKDF (reference sequence). CDR3 length: 16 residues. The CDR3 region has the DNA TGTGCCACCAGCACCTGGGGCTCCCGGGGGGCCGGGGAGCTGTTTTTT. Residues: CATSTWGSRGAGELFF.

The J gene is TRBJ2-5, the V gene TRBV19; 7 nucleotides agree with TRBD2. Germline CDR1 reads LNHDA; CDR2 reads SQIVND (reference sequence). The CDR3 length is 15 residues. V shed 3 bases, J shed 7 bases, and the junction held 11 bases outside the gene matches. CDR3 nucleotides: TGTGCCAGTAGTATTACGCGGAGCGGGATTGGGACCCAGTACTTC. This encodes CASSITRSGIGTQYF.

This clone was counted a few times. V usage is TRBV28 and J usage is TRBJ2-7, with a possible D match to TRBD2 (7 bases). The CDR3 spans 15 residues. Per germline, CDR1 MDHEN and CDR2 SYDVKM. The V and J ends lost 7 bases and 3 bases respectively, with 19 bases between them. This CDR3 reads CASIAQGRGNYEQYF. CDR3 DNA: TGTGCCAGCATAGCCCAGGGGAGGGGCAACTACGAGCAGTACTTC.

V gene TRBV28 combines with J gene TRBJ1-2; no clear D gene. CDR1 MDHEN and CDR2 SYDVKM come from the germline V gene. V was pared by 5 bases and J by 4 bases, with 8 bases between. The CDR3 is 12 residues long. DNA for the CDR3: TGTGCCAGCAGTGGGCAGCCCTATGGCTACACCTTC. It codes for CASSGQPYGYTF.